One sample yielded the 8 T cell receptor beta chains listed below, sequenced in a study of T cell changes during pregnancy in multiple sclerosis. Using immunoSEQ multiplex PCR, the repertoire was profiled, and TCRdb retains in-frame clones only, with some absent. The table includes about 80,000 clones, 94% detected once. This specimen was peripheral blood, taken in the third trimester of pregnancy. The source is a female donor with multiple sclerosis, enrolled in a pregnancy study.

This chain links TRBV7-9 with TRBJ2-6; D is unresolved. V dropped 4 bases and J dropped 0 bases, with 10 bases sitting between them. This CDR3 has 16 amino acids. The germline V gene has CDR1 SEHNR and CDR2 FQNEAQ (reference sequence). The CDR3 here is CASSSGGHSGANVLTF. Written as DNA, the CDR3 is TGTGCCAGCAGCTCCGGCGGCCACTCTGGGGCCAACGTCCTGACTTTC.

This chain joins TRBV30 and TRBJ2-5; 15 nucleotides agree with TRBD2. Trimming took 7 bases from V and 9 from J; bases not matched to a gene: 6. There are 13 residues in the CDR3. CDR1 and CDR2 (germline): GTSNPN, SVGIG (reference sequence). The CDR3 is CASGLAGGGAQYF. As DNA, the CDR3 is TGTGCCTCTGGACTAGCGGGGGGGGGCGCCCAGTACTTC.

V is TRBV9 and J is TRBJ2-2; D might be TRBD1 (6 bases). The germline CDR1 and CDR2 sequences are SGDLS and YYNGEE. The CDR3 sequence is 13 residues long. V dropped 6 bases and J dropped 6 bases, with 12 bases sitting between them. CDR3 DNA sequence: TGTGCCAGCAAACAGGGTATAGCCGGGGAGCTGTTTTTT. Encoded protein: CASKQGIAGELFF. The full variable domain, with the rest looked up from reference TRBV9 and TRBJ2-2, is DSGVTQTPKHLITATGQRVTLRCSPRSGDLSVYWYQQSLDQGLQFLIQYYNGEERAKGNILERFSAQQFPDLHSELNLSSLELGDSALYFCASKQGIAGELFFGEGSRLTVL.

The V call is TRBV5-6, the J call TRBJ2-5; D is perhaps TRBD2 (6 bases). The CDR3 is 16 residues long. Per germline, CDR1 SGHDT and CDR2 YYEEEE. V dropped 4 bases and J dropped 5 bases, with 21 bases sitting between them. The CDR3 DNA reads TGTGCCAGCAGCGGCGGAGTACTAGCCGCTCGGGAGACCCAGTACTTC. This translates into CASSGGVLAARETQYF.

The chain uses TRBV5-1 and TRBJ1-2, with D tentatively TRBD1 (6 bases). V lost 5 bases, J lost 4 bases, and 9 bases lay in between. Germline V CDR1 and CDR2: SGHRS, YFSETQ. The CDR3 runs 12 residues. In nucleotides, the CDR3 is TGCGCCAGCAGAACGGACAGCTATGGCTACACCTTC. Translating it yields CASRTDSYGYTF.

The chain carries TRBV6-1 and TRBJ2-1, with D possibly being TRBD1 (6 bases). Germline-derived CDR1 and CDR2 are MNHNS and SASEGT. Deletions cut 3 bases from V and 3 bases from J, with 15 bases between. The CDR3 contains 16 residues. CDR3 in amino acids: CASSERTAKFYNEQFF. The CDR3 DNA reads TGTGCCAGCAGTGAGCGGACAGCTAAATTCTACAATGAGCAGTTCTTC.

CDR3: CASSSTGDQETQYF. The CDR3 DNA reads as TGCGCCAGCAGCTCTACAGGGGACCAAGAGACCCAGTACTTC. The chain recombines TRBV5-1 with TRBJ2-5; 7 bases agree with TRBD1. Germline lookup yields CDR1 SGHRS and CDR2 YFSETQ. The CDR3 covers 14 residues. V shed 3 bases and J 0 bases; nucleotides not matched to a gene: 2.

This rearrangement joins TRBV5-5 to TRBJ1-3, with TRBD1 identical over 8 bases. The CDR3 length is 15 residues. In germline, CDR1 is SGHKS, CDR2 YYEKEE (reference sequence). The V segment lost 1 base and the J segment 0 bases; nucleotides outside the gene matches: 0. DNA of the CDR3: TGTGCCAGCAGCTTGACAGGGGGCTCTGGAAACACCATATATTTT. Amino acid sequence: CASSLTGGSGNTIYF. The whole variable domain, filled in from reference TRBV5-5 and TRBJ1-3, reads DAGVTQSPTHLIKTRGQQVTLRCSPISGHKSVSWYQQVLGQGPQFIFQYYEKEERGRGNFPDRFSARQFPNYSSELNVNALLLGDSALYLCASSLTGGSGNTIYFGEGSWLTVV.